Listed below are T cell receptor beta chains from one sample, sequenced in a study of radiotherapy plus CTLA-4 blockade in lung cancer. Data came from immunoSEQ multiplex PCR; TCRdb stores just in-frame clones and leaves some out. The table records approximately 25,000 clones, approximately 77% of them present only once. This material consisted of peripheral blood, taken from a patient treated with radiotherapy plus ipilimumab. Receptors were obtained from a human donor with non-small cell lung cancer that progressed on radiotherapy plus ipilimumab. CDR3s include the opening cysteine and the closing phenylalanine or tryptophan. D genes are given only for firm matches. A clone size is listed for some rows: how often the clone was seen (once, few, many), or a class if it is expanded.

v_call: TRBV9
j_call: TRBJ2-3
d_call: TRBD1
cdr3_length: 14
clone_size: NA
cdr3_nt: TGTGCCAGCAGCGTAGGGGACAGCTCAGATACGCAGTATTTT
cdr3_aa: CASSVGDSSDTQYF

v_call: TRBV9
j_call: TRBJ2-2
d_call: NA
cdr3_length: 16
clone_size: NA
cdr3_nt: TGTGCCAGCAGCGTCGGTAGCGGAGCGAACACCGGGGAGCTGTTTTTT
cdr3_aa: CASSVGSGANTGELFF

v_call: TRBV29-1
j_call: TRBJ1-4
d_call: NA
cdr3_length: 12
clone_size: NA
cdr3_nt: TGCAGCGTTGCAGGGAGGGATGAAAAACTGTTTTTT
cdr3_aa: CSVAGRDEKLFF

v_call: TRBV15
j_call: TRBJ1-2
d_call: NA
cdr3_length: 14
clone_size: once
cdr3_nt: TGTGCCACCAGCAGAGAGCGCAGAGCCTATGGCTACACCTTC
cdr3_aa: CATSRERRAYGYTF

v_call: TRBV5-4
j_call: TRBJ1-3
d_call: NA
cdr3_length: 15
clone_size: NA
cdr3_nt: TGTGCCAGCAGCTTGACGGGGGACTCTGGAAACACCATATATTTT
cdr3_aa: CASSLTGDSGNTIYF

v_call: TRBV4-3
j_call: TRBJ1-2
d_call: NA
cdr3_length: 14
clone_size: NA
cdr3_nt: TGCGCCAGCAGCCAAGATACTCGGCTAAATGGCTACACCTTC
cdr3_aa: CASSQDTRLNGYTF

v_call: TRBV18
j_call: TRBJ1-4
d_call: NA
cdr3_length: 15
clone_size: NA
cdr3_nt: TGTGCCAGCTCACCAGCGCGGGGGGCGGTTGAAAAACTGTTTTTT
cdr3_aa: CASSPARGAVEKLFF

v_call: TRBV7-3
j_call: TRBJ2-7
d_call: TRBD2
cdr3_length: 15
clone_size: once
cdr3_nt: TGTGCCAGCAGTTTAACTGGCGGGAGTGGCCACGAGCAGTACTTC
cdr3_aa: CASSLTGGSGHEQYF

v_call: TRBV6-1
j_call: TRBJ2-2
d_call: TRBD1
cdr3_length: 17
clone_size: NA
cdr3_nt: TGTGCCAGCAGTGCGGTCCCGGACAGGAGTGACACCGGGGAGCTGTTTTTT
cdr3_aa: CASSAVPDRSDTGELFF

v_call: TRBV28
j_call: TRBJ1-6
d_call: NA
cdr3_length: 15
clone_size: NA
cdr3_nt: TGTGCCAGCAGTCTCGGGGGTCCTAAGGGTTCACCCCTCCACTTT
cdr3_aa: CASSLGGPKGSPLHF

v_call: TRBV4-2
j_call: TRBJ1-1
d_call: NA
cdr3_length: 15
clone_size: NA
cdr3_nt: TGTGCCAGCAGCCAAGGGGAGGGTTCGAACACTGAAGCTTTCTTT
cdr3_aa: CASSQGEGSNTEAFF

v_call: TRBV4-2
j_call: TRBJ2-1
d_call: TRBD2
cdr3_length: 15
clone_size: NA
cdr3_nt: TGTGCCAGCAGCCCAGGGACTAGCGGAGCGGGTGAGCAGTTCTTC
cdr3_aa: CASSPGTSGAGEQFF

v_call: TRBV7-2
j_call: TRBJ2-1
d_call: NA
cdr3_length: 11
clone_size: once
cdr3_nt: TGTGCCAGCAGCGTCTACAATGAGCAGTTCTTC
cdr3_aa: CASSVYNEQFF

v_call: TRBV16
j_call: TRBJ2-7
d_call: NA
cdr3_length: 14
clone_size: NA
cdr3_nt: TGTGCCAGCAGCCCGGACTCGGGAGCCTACGAGCAGTACTTC
cdr3_aa: CASSPDSGAYEQYF

v_call: TRBV6-6
j_call: TRBJ1-1
d_call: TRBD1
cdr3_length: 16
clone_size: NA
cdr3_nt: TGTGCCAGCAGTTACTCTCCGGGACAGGGAAACACTGAAGCTTTCTTT
cdr3_aa: CASSYSPGQGNTEAFF

v_call: TRBV29-1
j_call: TRBJ2-1
d_call: NA
cdr3_length: 14
clone_size: NA
cdr3_nt: TGCAGCGCGGGATTCTCGGGCTCCTACAATGAGCAGTTCTTC
cdr3_aa: CSAGFSGSYNEQFF

v_call: TRBV4-1
j_call: TRBJ2-1
d_call: NA
cdr3_length: 12
clone_size: NA
cdr3_nt: TGCGCCAGCAGCCCTTCCCCGGGGCCGAAGTTCTTC
cdr3_aa: CASSPSPGPKFF

v_call: TRBV7-9
j_call: TRBJ2-7
d_call: TRBD1
cdr3_length: 14
clone_size: NA
cdr3_nt: TGTGCCAGCCAACCGGACAGGGAACCCTACGAGCAGTACTTC
cdr3_aa: CASQPDREPYEQYF

v_call: TRBV15
j_call: TRBJ2-7
d_call: NA
cdr3_length: 16
clone_size: NA
cdr3_nt: TGTGCCACCAGCAGAGAGCCCCTCGGTCAGGTGCTCGAGCAGTACTTC
cdr3_aa: CATSREPLGQVLEQYF

v_call: TRBV4-2
j_call: TRBJ2-1
d_call: TRBD2
cdr3_length: 15
clone_size: NA
cdr3_nt: TGTGCCAGCAGCCACGGCGGGAGGGCCTCCCTTGAGCAGTTCTTC
cdr3_aa: CASSHGGRASLEQFF

v_call: TRBV7-2
j_call: TRBJ1-6
d_call: NA
cdr3_length: 15
clone_size: NA
cdr3_nt: TGTGCCAGCAGCTTAAGCCTTAGGAATAATTCACCCCTCCACTTT
cdr3_aa: CASSLSLRNNSPLHF

v_call: TRBV7-9
j_call: TRBJ2-5
d_call: TRBD2
cdr3_length: 15
clone_size: NA
cdr3_nt: TGTGCCAGCAGCCCCAGTAGCGGGGGTCAAGAGACCCAGTACTTC
cdr3_aa: CASSPSSGGQETQYF

v_call: TRBV14
j_call: TRBJ2-5
d_call: NA
cdr3_length: 15
clone_size: NA
cdr3_nt: TGTGCCAGCAGCCAAGGGATTGCAGGGGAAGAGACCCAGTACTTC
cdr3_aa: CASSQGIAGEETQYF

v_call: TRBV5-5
j_call: TRBJ2-7
d_call: NA
cdr3_length: 14
clone_size: NA
cdr3_nt: TGTGCCAGCAGCTCCGAATCAACCTCCTACGAGCAGTACTTC
cdr3_aa: CASSSESTSYEQYF

v_call: TRBV29-1
j_call: TRBJ2-1
d_call: NA
cdr3_length: 21
clone_size: NA
cdr3_nt: TGCAGCGTTGAGGGCCCTCTGTCCCCTTATAGCGTGGGAAAAACCTACAATGAGCAGTTCTTC
cdr3_aa: CSVEGPLSPYSVGKTYNEQFF

v_call: TRBV5-8
j_call: TRBJ1-1
d_call: NA
cdr3_length: 11
clone_size: NA
cdr3_nt: TGTGCCAGCAGCTCTTACCTTGAAGCTTTCTTT
cdr3_aa: CASSSYLEAFF

v_call: TRBV5-1
j_call: TRBJ2-3
d_call: NA
cdr3_length: 14
clone_size: NA
cdr3_nt: TGCGCCAGCAGCTTGAGTGAGTCCACAGATACGCAGTATTTT
cdr3_aa: CASSLSESTDTQYF

v_call: TRBV6-5
j_call: TRBJ2-7
d_call: NA
cdr3_length: 13
clone_size: NA
cdr3_nt: TGTGCCAGCAGGCACTCAAGGGGGGACGAGCAGTACTTC
cdr3_aa: CASRHSRGDEQYF

v_call: TRBV6-4
j_call: TRBJ2-3
d_call: TRBD2
cdr3_length: 15
clone_size: medium-sized
cdr3_nt: TGTGCCAGCAGTGAGGGACTAGCGAGCACAGATACGCAGTATTTT
cdr3_aa: CASSEGLASTDTQYF

v_call: TRBV9
j_call: TRBJ1-1
d_call: NA
cdr3_length: 13
clone_size: NA
cdr3_nt: TGTGCCAGCAGCGTGACGCTTAACACTGAAGCTTTCTTT
cdr3_aa: CASSVTLNTEAFF

v_call: TRBV9
j_call: TRBJ1-6
d_call: NA
cdr3_length: 15
clone_size: NA
cdr3_nt: TGTGCCAGCAGCGTAGCCCCCCACTCAAATTCACCCCTCCACTTT
cdr3_aa: CASSVAPHSNSPLHF

v_call: TRBV6-1
j_call: TRBJ1-5
d_call: NA
cdr3_length: 14
clone_size: NA
cdr3_nt: TGTGCCACCTCCGAGGCGCAAAGCAATCAGCCCCAGCATTTT
cdr3_aa: CATSEAQSNQPQHF

v_call: TRBV9
j_call: TRBJ1-6
d_call: TRBD1
cdr3_length: 19
clone_size: NA
cdr3_nt: TGTGCCAGCAGCGTGGGGTCGGGGACAGGGTGGGAACTCGATTCACCCCTCCACTTT
cdr3_aa: CASSVGSGTGWELDSPLHF

v_call: TRBV6-1
j_call: TRBJ2-2
d_call: NA
cdr3_length: 15
clone_size: NA
cdr3_nt: TGTGCCAGCAGTCGGACGGGGGTGAACACCGGGGAGCTGTTTTTT
cdr3_aa: CASSRTGVNTGELFF

v_call: TRBV5-5
j_call: TRBJ1-1
d_call: NA
cdr3_length: 14
clone_size: NA
cdr3_nt: TGTGCCAGCAGCGGGCGAGACTCCTCCACTGAAGCTTTCTTT
cdr3_aa: CASSGRDSSTEAFF

v_call: TRBV29-1
j_call: TRBJ2-1
d_call: NA
cdr3_length: 16
clone_size: NA
cdr3_nt: TGCAGCGTTGAATCCCAGCTCCCACAGACCTACAATGAGCAGTTCTTC
cdr3_aa: CSVESQLPQTYNEQFF

v_call: TRBV4-2
j_call: TRBJ2-1
d_call: TRBD2
cdr3_length: 17
clone_size: NA
cdr3_nt: TGTGCCAGCAGCCAAGATCCCCTAGCGGGAGGGTCAAATGAGCAGTTCTTC
cdr3_aa: CASSQDPLAGGSNEQFF

v_call: TRBV27
j_call: TRBJ2-2
d_call: NA
cdr3_length: 16
clone_size: few
cdr3_nt: TGTGCCAGCAGTTTAAACACTCCTACCTACACCGGGGAGCTGTTTTTT
cdr3_aa: CASSLNTPTYTGELFF

v_call: TRBV27
j_call: TRBJ1-1
d_call: TRBD1
cdr3_length: 14
clone_size: NA
cdr3_nt: TGTGCCAGCAGTTTCACAGGGGGGAGCACTGAAGCTTTCTTT
cdr3_aa: CASSFTGGSTEAFF

v_call: TRBV2
j_call: TRBJ2-3
d_call: NA
cdr3_length: 13
clone_size: NA
cdr3_nt: TGTGCCAGCAGTCGACAGAGCACAGATACGCAGTATTTT
cdr3_aa: CASSRQSTDTQYF

v_call: TRBV6-5
j_call: TRBJ2-1
d_call: TRBD1
cdr3_length: 13
clone_size: few
cdr3_nt: TGTGCCAGCAGACAGGGGGCAAGCAATGAGCAGTTCTTC
cdr3_aa: CASRQGASNEQFF

v_call: TRBV7-2
j_call: TRBJ2-7
d_call: NA
cdr3_length: 12
clone_size: few
cdr3_nt: TGTGCCAGCAGCTTACATAGGGCCCAGCAGTACTTC
cdr3_aa: CASSLHRAQQYF

v_call: TRBV4-1
j_call: TRBJ2-7
d_call: TRBD1
cdr3_length: 13
clone_size: few
cdr3_nt: TGCGCCAGCGGCAGGGGGAGCGCCTACGAGCAGTACTTC
cdr3_aa: CASGRGSAYEQYF

v_call: TRBV5-5
j_call: TRBJ1-6
d_call: NA
cdr3_length: 15
clone_size: NA
cdr3_nt: TGTGCCAGCAGCTTGGTTGGCAGTTATAATTCACCCCTCCACTTT
cdr3_aa: CASSLVGSYNSPLHF

v_call: TRBV7-9
j_call: TRBJ2-7
d_call: TRBD2
cdr3_length: 16
clone_size: NA
cdr3_nt: TGTGCCAGCAGCCGGACTAGCGGGGGTCGCTCCTACGAGCAGTACTTC
cdr3_aa: CASSRTSGGRSYEQYF

v_call: TRBV4-2
j_call: TRBJ2-2
d_call: NA
cdr3_length: 17
clone_size: NA
cdr3_nt: TGTGCCAGCAGCCAAGAGCCCGAGATTTTGAACACCGGGGAGCTGTTTTTT
cdr3_aa: CASSQEPEILNTGELFF

v_call: TRBV15
j_call: TRBJ1-5
d_call: TRBD1
cdr3_length: 17
clone_size: NA
cdr3_nt: TGTGCCACCAGCAGAGCTACGGGACAGGCTAGCAATCAGCCCCAGCATTTT
cdr3_aa: CATSRATGQASNQPQHF

v_call: TRBV9
j_call: TRBJ2-7
d_call: TRBD2
cdr3_length: 14
clone_size: NA
cdr3_nt: TGTGCCAGCAGCCCGGAGCGGGGGCCCTACGAGCAGTACTTC
cdr3_aa: CASSPERGPYEQYF

v_call: TRBV5-4
j_call: TRBJ2-7
d_call: TRBD1
cdr3_length: 13
clone_size: NA
cdr3_nt: TGTGCCAGCAGCCTACAGGGGCGCTACGAGCAGTACTTC
cdr3_aa: CASSLQGRYEQYF

v_call: TRBV5-8
j_call: TRBJ2-5
d_call: NA
cdr3_length: 14
clone_size: once
cdr3_nt: TGTGCCAGCAGCTTGGCCCTGAACCAAGAGACCCAGTACTTC
cdr3_aa: CASSLALNQETQYF

v_call: TRBV21-1
j_call: TRBJ1-2
d_call: NA
cdr3_length: 13
clone_size: medium-sized
cdr3_nt: TGTGCCAGCAGCGCCAGGGGGCGATGGGGCTACACCTTC
cdr3_aa: CASSARGRWGYTF

v_call: TRBV11-3
j_call: TRBJ2-1
d_call: NA
cdr3_length: 13
clone_size: NA
cdr3_nt: TGTGCCAGCTCCCCGGGGCCGAACAATGAGCAGTTCTTC
cdr3_aa: CASSPGPNNEQFF

v_call: TRBV9
j_call: TRBJ2-1
d_call: NA
cdr3_length: 13
clone_size: NA
cdr3_nt: TGTGCCAGCAGCGTAGGCTCCTACAATGAGCAGTTCTTC
cdr3_aa: CASSVGSYNEQFF